These 18 T cell receptor beta chains originate from one sample sequenced in a study of PD-L1 blockade in urothelial cancer. Sequenced by immunoSEQ multiplex PCR; TCRdb stores in-frame clones only, minus some. The sample comprises about 25,000 clones, roughly 84% of which are singletons, and about 8.9% rests with the top ten. Sequencing used PBMCs, obtained around atezolizumab (anti-PD-L1) treatment. The receptors here all came from a man between 65 and 85 years old with urothelial cancer.

Only one count was recorded for this clone. The chain has TRBV9 and TRBJ2-2; possibly TRBD2 for D (5 bases). The ends were cut back, 3 bases at V and 2 bases at J, with 20 bases in the middle. The CDR3 loop spans 18 amino acids. Germline V gene lookup returns CDR1 SGDLS and CDR2 YYNGEE. The CDR3 reads CASSEKSAGETNTGELFF. The CDR3 DNA sequence: TGTGCCAGCAGCGAAAAAAGTGCCGGGGAGACCAACACCGGGGAGCTGTTTTTT.

The rearrangement joins TRBV11-1 to TRBJ2-7; no firm D call. V shed 5 bases and J shed 5 bases, with 10 bases lying between them. Germline values: CDR1 SGHAT, CDR2 FQDESV (reference sequence). The CDR3 spans 12 residues. Here the CDR3 DNA reads TGTGCCAGCAGCCCGAACAGAGACGAGCAGTACTTC. The encoded protein is CASSPNRDEQYF. Based on the CDR3 plus reference TRBV11-1 and TRBJ2-7, the full variable domain is EAEVAQSPRYKITEKSQAVAFWCDPISGHATLYWYRQILGQGPELLVQFQDESVVDDSQLPKDRFSAERLKGVDSTLKIQPAELGDSAMYLCASSPNRDEQYFGPGTRLTVT.

The V and J genes are TRBV28 and TRBJ2-7; 8 bases match TRBD2. V trimming: 7 bases; J trimming: 4 bases; junction bases outside the gene matches: 12. CDR1 and CDR2 (germline): MDHEN, SYDVKM. CDR3 length: 15 residues. The chain's CDR3 is CASIPGGKRGYEQYF. The CDR3 coding sequence is TGTGCCAGCATCCCGGGGGGGAAGAGGGGGTACGAGCAGTACTTC.

This clone appeared a single time. The chain is built from TRBV28 and TRBJ1-1; TRBD1 aligns across 8 bases. Germline V lookup: CDR1 MDHEN, CDR2 SYDVKM. The CDR3 consists of 15 residues. The ends lost 3 bases at V and 5 bases at J; junction bases unmatched: 8. CDR3 bases: TGTGCCAGCAGTTTTCCCCAGGGGGCGAGAACTGAAGCTTTCTTT. The encoded protein is CASSFPQGARTEAFF.

The rearrangement links TRBV5-1 to TRBJ2-7, with D perhaps TRBD1 (6 bases). This CDR3 region has 15 residues. V shed 0 bases and J shed 1 base, with 11 bases lying between them. Germline values: CDR1 SGHRS, CDR2 YFSETQ. DNA for the CDR3: TGCGCCAGCAGCTTGGCGGCAGGGGTTTCCTACGAGCAGTACTTC. Its protein product is CASSLAAGVSYEQYF.

The chain combines TRBV7-9 with TRBJ2-5; perhaps TRBD1 as D (6 bases). CDR3 length: 17 amino acids. The V and J ends lost 0 bases and 5 bases respectively, with 19 bases between them. Germline assignment: CDR1 SEHNR and CDR2 FQNEAQ (reference sequence). The CDR3 DNA sequence: TGTGCCAGCAGCTTAGCTGTTTTCGAGGGGGATCCGGAGACCCAGTACTTC. It codes for CASSLAVFEGDPETQYF. The variable domain in full, with the rest retrieved from reference TRBV7-9 and TRBJ2-5, is DTGVSQNPRHKITKRGQNVTFRCDPISEHNRLYWYRQTLGQGPEFLTYFQNEAQLEKSRLLSDRFSAERPKGSFSTLEIQRTEQGDSAMYLCASSLAVFEGDPETQYFGPGTRLLVL.

The CDR3 DNA reads TGTGCCAGCAGCCAAGATATCTATGGCTACACCTTC. Translation gives CASSQDIYGYTF. The rearrangement links TRBV4-2 to TRBJ1-2; no definite D call. Germline loops: CDR1 LGHNA, CDR2 YNFKEQ. The CDR3 consists of 12 residues. The V end lost 0 bases, the J end lost 4 bases, and 3 bases lay between the germline ends.

V gene TRBV7-2 combines with J gene TRBJ1-1; 7 bases match TRBD1. The V gene's germline CDR1 is SGHTA and CDR2 FQGNSA. The CDR3 spans 14 residues. Trimming took 4 bases from V and 4 from J; bases not matched to a gene: 6. In DNA form, the CDR3 reads TGTGCCAGCAGCTACCGACAGGGAAGCACTGAAGCTTTCTTT. Protein product: CASSYRQGSTEAFF.

CDR3 nucleotide sequence: TGCGCCAGCAGCTTGGCGGGGGGGCACACTGAAGCTTTCTTT. Encoded protein: CASSLAGGHTEAFF. This chain connects TRBV5-1 to TRBJ1-1; perhaps TRBD1 as D (6 bases). V lost 0 bases and J lost 3, with 9 bases in between. This CDR3 is built from 14 residues. Germline V gives CDR1 SGHRS, CDR2 YFSETQ. Combining the CDR3 with reference TRBV5-1 and TRBJ1-1 gives the whole variable domain KAGVTQTPRYLIKTRGQQVTLSCSPISGHRSVSWYQQTPGQGLQFLFEYFSETQRNKGNFPGRFSGRQFSNSRSEMNVSTLELGDSALYLCASSLAGGHTEAFFGQGTRLTVV.

The chain uses TRBV5-4 and TRBJ1-1; D ambiguous. V was trimmed by 4 bases and J by 2 bases, leaving 9 bases between them. Germline V CDR1 and CDR2: SGHNT, YYREEE (reference sequence). The CDR3 totals 13 residues. CDR3: CASSRPGNTEAFF. The CDR3 DNA reads as TGTGCCAGCAGCCGGCCAGGAAACACTGAAGCTTTCTTT.

The J gene is TRBJ1-5, the V gene TRBV4-1, with D hard to call. Germline CDR1 MGHRA, CDR2 YSYEKL. The CDR3 loop spans 15 amino acids. V was shortened by 1 base and J by 6 bases, with 13 bases between the two germline ends. CDR3 nucleotide sequence: TGCGCCAGCAGCCAAGGATCCCGGGAGGGTCAGCCCCAGCATTTT. As protein: CASSQGSREGQPQHF.

This rearrangement joins TRBV5-6 to TRBJ2-7; the D gene is possibly TRBD2 (6 bases). The V end was cut by 0 bases, the J end by 3 bases, with 13 bases between. Germline assignment: CDR1 SGHDT and CDR2 YYEEEE. The CDR3 is 15 amino acids. The chain's CDR3 is CASSLGDFGFYEQYF. CDR3 bases: TGTGCCAGCAGCTTGGGGGACTTCGGGTTCTACGAGCAGTACTTC.

The V and J genes are TRBV4-2 and TRBJ2-7; 9 bases are a match to TRBD2. V gave up 3 bases and J gave up 0 bases; unmatched junction bases: 6. Germline values: CDR1 LGHNA, CDR2 YNFKEQ. This CDR3 region has 16 residues. CDR3 sequence: CASSHRLAEPSYEQYF. The CDR3 bases are TGTGCCAGCAGCCACCGACTAGCGGAACCCTCCTACGAGCAGTACTTC.

The chain recombines TRBV11-3 with TRBJ2-7, with TRBD1 matching over 9 bases. Germline V gene sequence: CDR1 SGHNT, CDR2 YENEEA. With 1 base clipped from V and 5 bases from J, the junction kept 3 bases outside the gene matches. This CDR3 spans 14 amino acids. CDR3 amino acids: CASSLGTGVHEQYF. The DNA of the CDR3 is TGTGCCAGCAGCTTAGGGACAGGGGTCCACGAGCAGTACTTC.

This chain links TRBV10-1 with TRBJ1-1, with TRBD1 matching over 10 bases. The V and J ends lost 5 bases and 7 bases, in that order; junction bases with no gene match: 7. The CDR3 sequence is 14 residues long. Germline V gives CDR1 WNHNN, CDR2 SYGVQD (reference sequence). The CDR3 sequence: CASSQYGTGDEAFF. In DNA form, the CDR3 reads TGCGCCAGCAGTCAATATGGGACAGGGGATGAAGCTTTCTTT.

J is TRBJ2-2 and V is TRBV28; 8 positions match TRBD1. The CDR3 length is 16 residues. V shed 5 bases, J shed 4 bases, and the junction held 9 bases outside the gene matches. Germline V gene sequence: CDR1 MDHEN, CDR2 SYDVKM. The CDR3 spells CASSQFTGGPTGELFF. CDR3 sequence (DNA): TGTGCCAGCAGTCAATTCACAGGGGGACCCACCGGGGAGCTGTTTTTT.

V and J are TRBV27 and TRBJ1-2; no firm D call. CDR3 length: 14 residues. Germline V gene sequence: CDR1 MNHEY, CDR2 SMNVEV (reference sequence). V lost 5 bases and J lost 8, with 18 bases in between. The CDR3 bases are TGTGCCAGCAGTCCCCAGGACGGGGTGGGGGGCTACACCTTC. This gives the protein CASSPQDGVGGYTF.

The chain uses TRBV27 and TRBJ2-3; 12 bases line up with TRBD2. Losses at the gene ends were 6 bases for V and 3 bases for J; bases not matched to a gene: 19. CDR3 length: 20 residues. Germline loops: CDR1 MNHEY, CDR2 SMNVEV (reference sequence). This CDR3 reads CASRPRGRKTSGRGTDTQYF. Written as DNA, the CDR3 is TGTGCCAGCAGGCCCAGGGGGCGAAAGACTAGCGGGAGAGGAACAGATACGCAGTATTTT.